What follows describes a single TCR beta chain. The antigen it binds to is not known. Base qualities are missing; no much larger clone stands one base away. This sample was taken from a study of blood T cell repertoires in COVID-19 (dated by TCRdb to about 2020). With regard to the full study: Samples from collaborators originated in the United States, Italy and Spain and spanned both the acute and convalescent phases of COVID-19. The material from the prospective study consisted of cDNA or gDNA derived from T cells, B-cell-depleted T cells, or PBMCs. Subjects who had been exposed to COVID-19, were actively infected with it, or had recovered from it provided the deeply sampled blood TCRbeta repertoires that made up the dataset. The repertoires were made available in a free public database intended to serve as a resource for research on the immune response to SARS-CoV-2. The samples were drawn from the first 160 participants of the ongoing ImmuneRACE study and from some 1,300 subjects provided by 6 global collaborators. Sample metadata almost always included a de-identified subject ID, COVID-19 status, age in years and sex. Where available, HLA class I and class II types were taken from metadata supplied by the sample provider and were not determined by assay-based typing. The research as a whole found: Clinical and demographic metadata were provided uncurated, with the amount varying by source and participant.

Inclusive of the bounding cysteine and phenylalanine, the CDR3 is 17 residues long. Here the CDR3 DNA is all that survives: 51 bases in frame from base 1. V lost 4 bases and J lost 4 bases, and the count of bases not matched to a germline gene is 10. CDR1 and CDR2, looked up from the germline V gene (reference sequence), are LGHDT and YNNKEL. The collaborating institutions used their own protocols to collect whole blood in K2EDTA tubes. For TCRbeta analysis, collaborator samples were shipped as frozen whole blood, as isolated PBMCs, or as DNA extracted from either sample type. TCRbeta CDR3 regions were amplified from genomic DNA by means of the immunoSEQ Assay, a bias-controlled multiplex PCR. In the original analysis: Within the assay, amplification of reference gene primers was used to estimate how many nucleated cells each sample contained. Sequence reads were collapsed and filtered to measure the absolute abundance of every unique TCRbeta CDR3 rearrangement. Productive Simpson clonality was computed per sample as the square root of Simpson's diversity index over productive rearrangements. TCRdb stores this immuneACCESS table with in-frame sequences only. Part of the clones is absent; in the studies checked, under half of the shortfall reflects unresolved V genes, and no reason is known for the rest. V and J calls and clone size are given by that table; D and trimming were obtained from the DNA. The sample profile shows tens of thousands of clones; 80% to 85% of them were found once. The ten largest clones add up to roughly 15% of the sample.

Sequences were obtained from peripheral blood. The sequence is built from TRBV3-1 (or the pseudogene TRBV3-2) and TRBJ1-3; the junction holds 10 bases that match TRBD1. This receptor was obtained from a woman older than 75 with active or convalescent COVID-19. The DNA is TGTGCCAGCAGCCTCCGAGGGGACAGGGGCGCGGGAAACACCATATATTTT. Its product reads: CASSLRGDRGAGNTIYF.